A selection of T cell receptor beta chains follows, all from one sample in a study of CD8+CD57+ T cells in acquired aplastic anemia. TCRdb processed the reads anew with MiXCR; each CDR3 protein has one entry. Among 150,000 or so distinct CDR3 sequences listed, 50% to 75% were seen once. The source material was sorted CD4+, CD8+, or CD8+CD57+ T cells (not recorded which) from PBMCs. These receptors all stem from a human donor in good health. Both conserved end residues are part of each CDR3. The D gene is left open where the match is weak. The listing skips clone size in some rows; elsewhere it reads once, few, many or a size class.

D,J,V,size,CDR3,DNA
.,TRBJ1-5,TRBV7-9,.,CASSLWDGNQPQHF,TGTGCCAGCAGCTTGTGGGACGGAAATCAGCCCCAGCATTTT
.,TRBJ2-1,TRBV6-5,many,CALGVGPEQFF,TGTGCCCTTGGGGTGGGTCCGGAGCAGTTCTTC
TRBD1,TRBJ2-6,TRBV13,many,CASTEGTGSYGANVLTF,TGTGCCAGCACCGAGGGGACAGGGTCTTATGGGGCCAACGTCCTGACTTTC
TRBD1,TRBJ2-7,TRBV7-6,once,CASSLLGGGQGANEQYF,TGTGCCAGCAGCCTCCTTGGGGGGGGACAGGGGGCCAACGAGCAGTACTTC
TRBD2,TRBJ2-7,TRBV20-1,once,CSAPSGGAYEQYF,TGCAGTGCTCCTAGCGGAGGGGCCTACGAGCAGTACTTC
TRBD1,TRBJ1-4,TRBV20-1,.,CSASSGTGYEKLFF,TGCAGTGCTAGTTCCGGGACAGGGTACGAAAAACTGTTTTTT
.,TRBJ2-7,TRBV2,.,CATLDSYEQYF,TGTGCCACCCTGGACAGCTACGAGCAGTACTTC
TRBD1,TRBJ1-6,TRBV9,.,CASSGGTGDNSPLHF,TGTGCCAGCAGCGGAGGGACAGGGGATAATTCACCCCTCCACTTT
.,TRBJ2-3,TRBV2,.,CASSQGRGPTDTQYF,TGTGCCAGCAGCCAAGGGCGGGGGCCCACAGATACGCAGTATTTT
.,TRBJ2-7,TRBV6-5,.,CASREGGIAYEQYF,TGTGCCAGCAGGGAAGGAGGGATTGCCTACGAGCAGTACTTC
.,TRBJ2-2,TRBV24-1,.,CATRAARTGELFF,TGTGCCACCAGGGCGGCCCGCACCGGGGAGCTGTTTTTT
.,TRBJ2-7,TRBV7-9,.,CASSSPGNEYEQYF,TGTGCCAGCAGCTCTCCGGGAAATGAGTACGAGCAGTACTTC
.,TRBJ2-1,TRBV7-9,.,CASSSYRDWVYEQFF,TGTGCCAGCAGCTCTTACCGGGACTGGGTCTATGAGCAGTTCTTC
TRBD1,TRBJ1-5,TRBV7-3,few,CASTPTGGQPQHF,TGTGCCAGCACCCCGACAGGGGGTCAGCCCCAGCATTTT
.,TRBJ2-7,TRBV15,.,CATGRGEGGTYEQYF,TGTGCCACGGGCCGGGGCGAAGGGGGGACCTACGAGCAGTACTTC
.,TRBJ2-1,TRBV7-3,.,CASSNPPGPQFF,TGTGCCAGCAGCAACCCCCCCGGGCCCCAGTTCTTC